The present T cell receptor beta chain was sequenced within a study of T cells in Graves' hyperthyroidism and ophthalmopathy. About the study: The initial diagnosis was the point when peripheral blood was collected, ahead of any treatment.

A Clinical Activity Score of at least 3, a NOSPECS grade of at least 4 and a duration under 3 months were recorded in the ophthalmopathy patients. Together with thyroid ultrasound, orbital computed tomography, serum thyroxine and TRAb, clinical symptoms were used for diagnoses. The PBMCs studied were ones that came from 8 to 10 ml fresh peripheral blood. This clonotype was counted only a few times. Regions amplified from RNA transcripts were the TCR beta CDR3 regions. A first-round RT-PCR of the TCR CDR3 used the HTBI primer set. TCRdb called the multiplex PCR reads again in MiXCR, with one record for every CDR3 protein. The sample contains 620,000 or so distinct CDR3 sequences, approximately 14% of which appear only once. The material sequenced was blood. The source is a woman between 45 and 65 years old with Graves' ophthalmopathy.

The chain's CDR3 is CAASRPYFSGKAKNIQYF. The CDR3 region has the DNA TGTGCCGCCAGTAGACCCTATTTTAGCGGGAAAGCCAAAAACATTCAGTACTTC. The chain joins TRBV19 to TRBJ2-4, with 8 bases identical to TRBD2. Germline CDR1 LNHDA, CDR2 SQIVND (reference sequence). Trimming at V came to 11 bases and at J to 0 bases, leaving 18 bases not matched to a gene. CDR3 length: 18 residues.